The 18 T cell receptor beta chains in this list originate from one sample, sequenced in a study of blood T cell repertoires in COVID-19. Sequencing was performed with immunoSEQ multiplex PCR; in TCRdb, only in-frame clones are kept and a portion is missing. The table lists around 210,000 clones, approximately 85% of them singletons. The sample taken for sequencing was peripheral blood. The receptors originated from a man aged 50-59 years with COVID-19, enrolled during active disease.

The V and J genes are TRBV7-2 and TRBJ1-3; D gene unclear. Between the trimmed V and J ends, which lost 2 bases and 2 bases, there was a span of 7 bases. The CDR3 contains 14 residues. The germline gives CDR1 SGHTA, CDR2 FQGNSA. CDR3 sequence reads: CASSLPGAGNTIYF. The CDR3 region has the DNA TGTGCCAGCAGCTTACCCGGGGCTGGAAACACCATATATTTT.

This clone came up once. The J gene is TRBJ2-1, the V gene TRBV11-2; 11 bases map to TRBD2. V was clipped by 2 bases and J by 7 bases; unmatched bases: 7. Germline V gives CDR1 SGHAT, CDR2 FQNNGV. The CDR3 runs to 16 residues. The CDR3 nucleotides read TGTGCCAGCAGCTTAATAGCGGGGGGGCCTAAGAATGAGCAGTTCTTC. As protein: CASSLIAGGPKNEQFF. Supplemented by reference TRBV11-2 and TRBJ2-1, the full variable domain reads EAGVAQSPRYKIIEKRQSVAFWCNPISGHATLYWYQQILGQGPKLLIQFQNNGVVDDSQLPKDRFSAERLKGVDSTLKIQPAKLEDSAVYLCASSLIAGGPKNEQFFGPGTRLTVL.

This sequence joins TRBV11-3 and TRBJ1-1; perhaps TRBD1 as D (5 bases). With 2 bases removed from V and 3 bases from J, the gap between germline ends came to 7 bases. The CDR3 extends over 13 amino acids. CDR1 is SGHNT and CDR2 is YENEEA in the germline V gene. The CDR3 coding sequence is TGTGCCAGCAGCTTATCGGGGGACACTGAAGCTTTCTTT. Protein: CASSLSGDTEAFF.

The V gene is TRBV3-1 (or the pseudogene TRBV3-2), the J gene TRBJ2-3; no definite D call. This CDR3 comprises 15 residues. CDR1 is LGHDT, CDR2 YNNKEL, per germline (reference sequence). V was clipped by 5 bases and J by 2 bases, with 14 bases between them. The CDR3 DNA reads TGTGCCAGCAGCGAGCCTTACGCTTCCACAGATACGCAGTATTTT. Its protein product is CASSEPYASTDTQYF.

CDR3 DNA: TGCAGCGTTGAAAGGGGAGGATATACGCAGTATTTT. Protein product: CSVERGGYTQYF. The chain joins TRBV29-1 to TRBJ2-3; possible D gene TRBD2, 6 bases. The CDR3 totals 12 residues. The ends were cut back, 2 bases at V and 7 bases at J, with 10 bases in the middle. Germline assignment: CDR1 SQVTM and CDR2 ANQGSEA.

This clone was recorded only once. V and J are TRBV19 and TRBJ2-1, with 13 bases that match TRBD2. CDR1 is LNHDA, CDR2 SQIVND, per germline (reference sequence). The CDR3 is 16 residues long. The V and J ends lost 5 bases and 2 bases, in that order; junction bases with no gene match: 3. The CDR3 nucleotides read TGTGCCAGTAGTCGTACTAGCGGGGGGGCCTACAATGAGCAGTTCTTC. Translation: CASSRTSGGAYNEQFF.

The chain joins TRBV6-5 to TRBJ1-1; D unresolved. Trimming left V 8 bases short and J 3 bases short, with 10 bases between. Germline V gives CDR1 MNHEY, CDR2 SVGAGI. The CDR3 spans 12 residues. CDR3 in amino acids: CASGWRDTEAFF. DNA for the CDR3: TGTGCCAGCGGCTGGAGGGACACTGAAGCTTTCTTT.

The J gene is TRBJ1-1, the V gene TRBV27; maybe TRBD1 (6 bases). From germline, CDR1 is MNHEY and CDR2 SMNVEV (reference sequence). The CDR3 is 15 amino acids. V was shortened by 2 bases and J by 0 bases, with 10 bases between the two germline ends. This chain's CDR3 is CASSLRQGMNTEAFF. CDR3 sequence (DNA): TGTGCCAGCAGTTTACGGCAGGGGATGAACACTGAAGCTTTCTTT.

J is TRBJ2-3 and V is TRBV7-6; 9 bases match TRBD2. Trimming cost V 5 bases and J 10 bases; bases outside gene matches: 13. CDR3 length: 15 residues. Germline-derived CDR1 and CDR2 are SGHVS and FNYEAQ. CDR3 coding DNA: TGTGCCAGCAGCACAGCCGGGACTAGCCGCGGGTCGCAGTATTTT. It is translated as CASSTAGTSRGSQYF.

The rearrangement joins TRBV30 to TRBJ2-2; perhaps TRBD2 as D (6 bases). CDR3 length: 14 amino acids. The V end was cut by 1 base, the J end by 5 bases, with 11 bases between. CDR1 is GTSNPN, CDR2 SVGIG, per germline (reference sequence). CDR3 bases: TGTGCCTGGAGTGGACTAGATGGGACCGGGGAGCTGTTTTTT. Protein sequence: CAWSGLDGTGELFF.

J is TRBJ1-2 and V is TRBV5-4; D remains ambiguous. Trimming pared 0 bases from V and 7 bases from J, leaving 13 bases between. Germline-derived CDR1 and CDR2 are SGHNT and YYREEE (reference sequence). The CDR3 runs 14 residues. CDR3 amino acids: CASSLVQAPSGYTF. The CDR3 DNA sequence: TGTGCCAGCAGCTTGGTGCAGGCGCCGAGTGGCTACACCTTC.

V and J are TRBV6-4 and TRBJ1-2; TRBD1 matches 7 bases. Germline V lookup: CDR1 MRHNA, CDR2 SNTAGT. This CDR3 comprises 15 residues. Losses at the gene ends were 0 bases for V and 7 bases for J; bases not matched to a gene: 8. The CDR3 DNA follows: TGTGCCAGCAGTGACTCGGTGACAGGGAGACGTGGCTACACCTTC. This codes for CASSDSVTGRRGYTF.

The chain uses TRBV5-5 and TRBJ2-6; the D gene is possibly TRBD2 (5 bases). The V gene lost 4 bases and the J gene lost 0 bases, with 14 bases spanning the gap. CDR3 size: 17 residues. Germline values: CDR1 SGHKS, CDR2 YYEKEE (reference sequence). The CDR3 sequence: CASSPLGGNSGANVLTF. The CDR3 DNA reads TGTGCCAGCAGCCCCCTCGGAGGTAACTCTGGGGCCAACGTCCTGACTTTC.

This clone occurred a few times. CDR3 sequence reads: CASRQGAGSPLHF. Here the CDR3 DNA reads TGTGCCAGCAGACAGGGGGCAGGTTCACCCCTCCACTTT. The chain recombines TRBV2 with TRBJ1-6; TRBD1 matches 9 bases. This CDR3 contains 13 residues. Germline CDR1 is SNHLY and CDR2 is FYNNEI. The J segment lost 9 bases and the V segment lost 6 bases, leaving 3 bases of the junction unmatched.

This clone was recorded once. J is TRBJ2-1 and V is TRBV3-1 (or the pseudogene TRBV3-2); 10 bases line up with TRBD2. Per germline, CDR1 LGHDT and CDR2 YNNKEL (reference sequence). The CDR3 length is 14 residues. V lost 6 bases, J lost 7 bases, and 6 bases stayed unmatched. The CDR3 DNA is TGTGCCAGCAGTTTAGCGGGGGGAAGGAATGAGCAGTTCTTC. Translation gives CASSLAGGRNEQFF.

V usage is TRBV29-1 and J usage is TRBJ2-1; perhaps TRBD2 as D (5 bases). Germline CDR1 reads SQVTM; CDR2 reads ANQGSEA. Trimming took 4 bases from V and 3 from J, leaving 10 bases between them. The CDR3 spans 13 residues. The DNA for the CDR3 is TGCAGCGTTGGCGTTGGGAGCTACAATGAGCAGTTCTTC. It encodes CSVGVGSYNEQFF.

The chain couples TRBV5-4 to TRBJ1-6; no reliable D call. Trimming pared 4 bases from V and 7 bases from J, leaving 12 bases between. Germline assignment: CDR1 SGHNT and CDR2 YYREEE (reference sequence). The CDR3 spans 14 residues. Written as DNA, the CDR3 is TGTGCCAGCAGCATGGACCACGGGAATTCACCCCTCCACTTT. This codes for CASSMDHGNSPLHF. Variable domain in full (rest from reference TRBV5-4 and TRBJ1-6): ETGVTQSPTHLIKTRGQQVTLRCSSQSGHNTVSWYQQALGQGPQFIFQYYREEENGRGNFPPRFSGLQFPNYSSELNVNALELDDSALYLCASSMDHGNSPLHFGNGTRLTVT.

J is TRBJ2-7 and V is TRBV28, with 7 bases fitting TRBD2. CDR1 and CDR2 from the germline V gene are MDHEN and SYDVKM. The trim removed 4 bases at V and 4 bases at J, leaving 16 bases unmatched. The CDR3 totals 17 residues. CDR3 region: CASSSISGGGGIYEQYF. As DNA, the CDR3 is TGTGCCAGCAGTTCTATCTCTGGCGGGGGAGGGATATACGAGCAGTACTTC.